Here is one T cell receptor beta chain with its context. The data are from a study of shared clonotypes between healthy human individuals. TCRdb's copy holds only in-frame clones and misses some; the assay was immunoSEQ multiplex PCR. Of 2.3 million or so clones listed, just over 90% were seen once; the top ten hold about 0.39%. Germline V gene sequence: CDR1 SGHAT, CDR2 FQNNGV. The CDR3 loop spans 12 amino acids. V lost 3 bases and J 9 bases, leaving 11 bases between the germline ends. The sequenced sample was naive CD4+ T cells from PBMCs. Subset specified: CD45RA+ positively selected. The J gene is TRBJ1-1, the V gene TRBV11-2; the D gene is possibly TRBD1 (5 bases). The sequence derives from a man aged 18-30 years in good health. Some clones in this sample may be carry-over from other donors' samples. This chain's CDR3 is CASSFPGTQAFF. CDR3 DNA sequence: TGTGCCAGCAGCTTTCCGGGGACCCAAGCTTTCTTT.